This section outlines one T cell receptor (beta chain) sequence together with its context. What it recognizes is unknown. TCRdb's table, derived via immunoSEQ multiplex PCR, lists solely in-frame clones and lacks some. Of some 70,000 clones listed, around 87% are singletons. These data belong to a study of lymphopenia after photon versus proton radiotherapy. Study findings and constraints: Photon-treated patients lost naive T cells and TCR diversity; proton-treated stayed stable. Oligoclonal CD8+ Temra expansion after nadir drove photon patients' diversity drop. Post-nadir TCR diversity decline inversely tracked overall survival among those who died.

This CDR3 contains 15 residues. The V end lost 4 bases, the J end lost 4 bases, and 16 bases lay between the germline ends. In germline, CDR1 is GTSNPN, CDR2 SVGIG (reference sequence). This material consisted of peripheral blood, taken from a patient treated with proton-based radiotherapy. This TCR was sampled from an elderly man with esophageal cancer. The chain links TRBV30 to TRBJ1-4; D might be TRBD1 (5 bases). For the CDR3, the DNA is TGTGCCTGGAAGGGGCAGGGCAGAATTAATGAAAAACTGTTTTTT. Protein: CAWKGQGRINEKLFF.